Described below is a single T cell receptor (beta chain) sequence and its context. The sample originates from a study of blood T cell repertoires in COVID-19. A Seattle source enrolled patients during active infection and followed them longitudinally. The CDR3 is made up of 14 amino acids. Between the trimmed V and J ends, which lost 5 bases and 0 bases, there was a span of 10 bases. Germline CDR1 is SGHVS and CDR2 is FQNEAQ. Clones were sequenced by immunoSEQ multiplex PCR, and TCRdb holds only the in-frame ones, with some missing. The repertoire holds under 95,000 clones, with 70% to 85% as singletons.

The TCR was taken from a woman older than 75 with COVID-19, enrolled during active disease. The chain is built from TRBV7-8 and TRBJ1-1; tentatively, D is TRBD1 (5 bases). The sequenced sample was peripheral blood. The CDR3 DNA follows: TGTGCCAGCAGCACCGACAGAGTGAACACTGAAGCTTTCTTT. As protein: CASSTDRVNTEAFF.